This TCR beta chain emerged from a study of massively parallel sequencing of T cell beta chains (dated by TCRdb to about 2009). For the study in its entirety: Human TCR beta CDR3 diversity in peripheral blood was profiled using 5'-RACE, Illumina short-read sequencing and a dedicated short-read assembly strategy.

This clonotype was found a few times. There is no known antigen for this receptor. Base quality data are lacking; no much larger clone is found one base away. All donors in the pool were aged roughly 18 to 40 years, and the pool included 380 or so males and over 150 females. Peripheral leukocyte polyA+ RNA was isolated from about 170 liters of pooled peripheral blood. For starting material, the researchers used a commercial mRNA preparation made from normal human peripheral blood leukocytes pooled across fewer than 600 individuals. From the cysteine through the phenylalanine, the CDR3 covers 14 amino acids. CDR3 DNA only is kept here, 42 bases in frame from base 1. Between the V and J ends, shortened by 1 base and 0 bases respectively, the junction contains 7 bases. CDR1 and CDR2 (SGHNT, YENEEA) derive from the germline V gene. The instrument was an Illumina Genome Analyzer II. A RACE product of about 520 bp was obtained after two rounds of nested PCR with TRBC1/TRBC2-specific primers and was gel-purified. First-strand cDNA was synthesized with a TRBC-specific primer plus a template-switching oligonucleotide, by which a 5' anchor for RACE was provided. Since the RACE amplicon was too long to sequence directly with short reads, the amplicon was concatemerized by ligation and then sheared by sonication. PAGE was used to isolate a size fraction of 100 to 300 bp, and that fraction then underwent shotgun sequencing on the Illumina platform. Sequencing on an Illumina GAII produced 18.8 million 36-nt reads and 21.7 million 50-nt single-end reads in separate runs. In the source study's methods: Assembly of the pooled 35 million to 45 million reads was performed with iSSAKE using parameters -m 15, -o 2 and -r 0.7. Reads that aligned to the ends of Ensembl TRBV gene predictions and carried unmatched junctional bases were used to seed de novo CDR3 beta assemblies. Clonotype abundance was estimated from the number of matching assembled contigs rather than from raw read depth. Among the assembled clonotypes, some 2,000 (around 6%) contained in-frame stop codons and were discarded, which left some 35,000 productive clonotypes. Of the roughly 300 unique TCR sequences obtained by Sanger sequencing of cloned RACE products, approximately 70% were also present in the Illumina assembly. The public sequencing data were trimmed at Q25 with fastp and processed into clonotypes with MiXCR by TCRdb, which kept only in-frame beta chains. Rows with one shared CDR3 protein collapse into an entry with the most common genes and DNA. TCRdb's processing, not the authors', yielded these V and J calls. In all, the sample holds roughly 4,000 distinct CDR3 sequences, and 38% of those were seen once. The top ten clones comprise approximately 2.7% of the sample.

Here is what the overall study found, with its caveats: CDR3 beta lengths ranging from 21 to 81 nucleotides were observed, with a peak at 45 nucleotides. Preferential PCR amplification of some TRBV and TRBJ sequences may have skewed the reported gene usage frequencies. Among 30,000 to 35,000 distinct clonotypes, around 63% of clonotypes but only about a fifth of assemblies were accounted for by single-copy clonotypes. Usage of TRBV genes spanned from 0.008% to 0.01% for TRBV17 up to about 25% for TRBV20-1, while TRBJ usage spanned from 1.6% for TRBJ2-6 up to roughly 17% for TRBJ2-1. A single sequence read supported most clonotypes (about 60% of the roughly 34,000), and this single-read support could in principle inflate apparent diversity. Because the RNA was pooled from many donors, the results reflect population-average clonotype abundance rather than any individual repertoire. In subsampling, clonotype counts increased linearly with read number, which indicated that sequencing depth was far from saturation. Only about 23,000 (around 70%) of the clonotypes could be assigned a unique TRBV gene.

The TCR comes from a pool of human donors in good health; the sample was commercial RNA pooled from many donors. Sequencing was performed on commercial RNA from peripheral blood pooled from many donors. In this chain, TRBV11-3 is recombined with TRBJ2-7; a confident D gene designation cannot be given. In nucleotide form, the sequence is TGTGCCAGCAGCTTAGGGCAGTACTCCTACGAGCAGTACTTC. This sequence encodes CASSLGQYSYEQYF.